This TCR beta chain came from a study of blood T cell repertoires in COVID-19. Study context: Specimens from acute and convalescent COVID-19 originated in the United States, Italy and Spain.

Method: immunoSEQ multiplex PCR; TCRdb's copy keeps in-frame clones and lacks some. The sample lists 300,000 to 350,000 clones, 90% occurring once. The cohort comprised adults aged about 18 to 100 years residing in under 25 US areas. Participant-given clinical history determined each cohort assignment. Exposed enrollees had met someone with a PCR-confirmed or clinician-diagnosed COVID-19 case at some point within the 2 weeks before study entry. Sequenced input: PBMCs or T cells enriched from blood (not recorded which). This TCR came from a woman in her 30s who had been exposed to COVID-19.

The CDR3 DNA reads TGCAGCGTTGAAGAGAGGGCGGTCTCTAGCACAGATACGCAGTATTTT. Translating it yields CSVEERAVSSTDTQYF. The V call is TRBV29-1, the J call TRBJ2-3, with D maybe TRBD2 (5 bases). This CDR3 contains 16 residues. The V end was cut by 0 bases, the J end by 0 bases, with 13 bases between. Germline-derived CDR1 and CDR2 are SQVTM and ANQGSEA.